The sequence of this TCR beta chain was determined in a study of T cell repertoires in cytomegalovirus infection. Turning to the study itself: Well-studied HLA-B-restricted epitopes and recently identified HLA-C-restricted epitopes of CMV were both used in the study.

Notes on this clonotype: Antigen unknown.

Germline loops: CDR1 LGHDT, CDR2 YNNKEL (reference sequence). This CDR3 is built from 18 residues. V was clipped by 2 bases and J by 3 bases, with 22 bases between them. TCRdb re-derived calls from the reads in MiXCR, one entry per CDR3 protein. Here the sample spans approximately 1,000,000 distinct CDR3 sequences, less than 40% being singletons. Regarding the study as a whole: CMV-specific HLA-C-restricted TCR beta clonotypes dominated the ex vivo response.

This specimen was cultured CD8+ T cells from PBMCs, taken from culture after CMV antigen stimulation. The TCR originated in a human donor in good health (CMV status not recorded). Some clones in this sample may be carry-over from other donors' samples. The gene calls are TRBV3-1 and TRBJ1-2, with D perhaps matching TRBD1 (5 bases). The DNA for the CDR3 is TGTGCCAGCAGCCAAACGGTTTGGAGGGGATCTGGTGACTATGGCTACACCTTC. Translated, it gives CASSQTVWRGSGDYGYTF.